This T cell receptor beta chain emerged from a study of blood T cells in healthy people across ages. A sample-barcoded 5' primer and a J-beta primer mix were used in a second PCR of roughly 7 to 11 cycles. MiXCR, run by TCRdb on the 5' RACE reads, gives a single entry per CDR3 protein. The table has around 800,000 distinct CDR3 sequences, about 62% seen once. Turning to this clonotype: Its target is unknown.

Whole-study results and caveats: In older individuals, TCR beta diversity per million T cells was lower, falling roughly linearly with age.

The junction had 11 bases not matched to a gene; V was cut back by 4 bases and J by 8 bases. The germline V gene encodes CDR1 SGHTA and CDR2 FQGNSA. The CDR3 is 16 residues long. The sequence derives from a man aged 25 to 45 in good health. The specimen was blood. This chain links TRBV7-2 with TRBJ2-1; 10 bases map to TRBD2. The CDR3 is CASSSGGLAGVDEQFF. The CDR3 DNA reads as TGTGCCAGCAGCTCTGGGGGGCTAGCGGGGGTCGATGAGCAGTTCTTC.